The next 27 T cell receptor beta chains were all read from a single sample in a study of T cells in Graves' hyperthyroidism and ophthalmopathy. From RNA transcripts, TCR beta CDR3 regions were amplified. The HTBI primer set drove a first-round RT-PCR of the TCR CDR3. One entry per CDR3 protein results from TCRdb running MiXCR on the multiplex PCR reads. The sample holds around 580,000 distinct CDR3 sequences, 35% to 55% seen once. The source material was peripheral blood or thyroid tissue (not recorded which). The receptors derive from a woman younger than 30 with Graves' hyperthyroidism.

The chain couples TRBV12-3 or TRBV12-4 to TRBJ2-3; no definite D call. V dropped 0 bases and J dropped 0 bases, with 7 bases sitting between them. This CDR3 has 15 amino acids. CDR3 DNA: TGTGCCAGCAGTTTAGCTCACGCTAGCACAGATACGCAGTATTTT. This translates into CASSLAHASTDTQYF.

This clonotype was found many times. The rearrangement links TRBV10-1 to TRBJ2-7; D may be TRBD1 (6 bases). The CDR3 extends over 15 amino acids. Trimming took 5 bases from V and 5 from J, leaving 19 bases between them. CDR1 WNHNN and CDR2 SYGVQD come from the germline V gene (reference sequence). The CDR3 DNA reads TGCGCCAGCAGTCTAAACCCGACAGGATTCGACGAGCAGTACTTC. It codes for CASSLNPTGFDEQYF.

This clonotype was seen repeatedly, ten times or more. The V call is TRBV5-6, the J call TRBJ1-1; weak D call: TRBD1 (6 bases). Per the germline V gene, CDR1 is SGHDT and CDR2 is YYEEEE. This CDR3 is built from 13 residues. V was clipped by 2 bases and J by 6 bases, with 11 bases between them. CDR3 amino acids: CASSFGRGPEAFF. DNA for the CDR3: TGTGCCAGCAGCTTTGGACGGGGGCCTGAAGCTTTCTTT.

V and J are TRBV2 and TRBJ2-7; D tentatively reads TRBD1 or TRBD2 (5 bases each). The germline gives CDR1 SNHLY, CDR2 FYNNEI. The CDR3 sequence is 14 residues long. Trimming removed 7 bases at V and 7 bases at J, with 20 bases between. The CDR3 coding sequence is TGTGCCAGCACCCAAAGTCCGGGGACGAATGAGCAGTACTTC. Protein product: CASTQSPGTNEQYF.

The rearrangement joins TRBV29-1 to TRBJ2-7, with 7 positions matching TRBD1. The CDR3 is made up of 15 amino acids. The germline V gene has CDR1 SQVTM and CDR2 ANQGSEA. Trimming removed 7 bases from V and 2 bases from J; junction bases left unmatched: 14. CDR3 loop: CSATLDRSSTYEQYF. In DNA form, the CDR3 reads TGCAGCGCGACCTTGGACAGGAGCTCTACCTACGAGCAGTACTTC.

J is TRBJ2-7 and V is TRBV5-1; 9 positions match TRBD2. This CDR3 comprises 14 residues. After removal of 5 bases from V and 2 bases from J, the junction contained 5 bases not matched to a gene. Germline CDR1 SGHRS, CDR2 YFSETQ. The CDR3 region is CASRLAGETYEQYF. Written as DNA, the CDR3 is TGCGCCAGCAGATTAGCGGGGGAGACCTACGAGCAGTACTTC.

This clonotype has more than one count but fewer than ten. The J gene is TRBJ1-3, the V gene TRBV7-9; 7 nucleotides agree with TRBD1. After removal of 3 bases from V and 2 bases from J, the junction contained 4 bases not matched to a gene. The CDR3 is 15 amino acids. The germline V gene has CDR1 SEHNR and CDR2 FQNEAQ (reference sequence). For the CDR3, the DNA is TGTGCCAGCAGCTTTGACAGGGACGCTGGAAACACCATATATTTT. Translated: CASSFDRDAGNTIYF.

This clonotype was recorded many times. This chain uses TRBV11-2 with TRBJ2-2; D is unclear. The V end lost 3 bases, the J end lost 8 bases, and 13 bases lay between the germline ends. The germline gives CDR1 SGHAT, CDR2 FQNNGV. This CDR3 is 14 amino acids long. CDR3 residues: CASSFGPAEGELFF. As DNA, the CDR3 is TGTGCCAGCAGCTTTGGGCCGGCCGAGGGGGAGCTGTTTTTT.

This clonotype was observed many times. This rearrangement joins TRBV24-1 to TRBJ2-2; D is unresolved. CDR1 and CDR2 from the germline V gene are KGHDR and SFDVKD. V was pared by 5 bases and J by 7 bases, with 7 bases between. CDR3 length equals 12 residues. The CDR3 spells CATSVGIGELFF. The CDR3 DNA sequence: TGTGCCACCAGTGTAGGTATCGGGGAGCTGTTTTTT.

This clonotype came up many times. The V and J genes are TRBV29-1 and TRBJ1-4, with a weak D call TRBD1 (5 bases). The CDR3 is made up of 11 amino acids. The V gene's germline CDR1 is SQVTM and CDR2 ANQGSEA. V lost 5 bases, J lost 8 bases, and 9 bases lay in between. The CDR3, as DNA: TGCAGCGTTCGACAGTACGAAAAACTGTTTTTT. It yields the protein CSVRQYEKLFF.

Ten or more counts support this clonotype. J is TRBJ1-2 and V is TRBV20-1; D not resolved. The CDR3 consists of 11 residues. The germline CDR1 and CDR2 sequences are DFQATT and SNEGSKA (reference sequence). V was clipped by 3 bases and J by 5 bases, with 7 bases between them. In DNA form, the CDR3 reads TGCAGTGCTAGGAAGGAGTATGGCTACACCTTC. Its protein product is CSARKEYGYTF.

As concerns this clonotype: One end of the junction varies from germline; a read error may be responsible. The rearrangement joins TRBV7-9 to TRBJ2-6; the D gene is possibly TRBD2 (6 bases). Germline CDR1 and CDR2: SEHNR and FQNEAQ (reference sequence). The CDR3 is 14 amino acids. In nucleotides, the CDR3 is TGTGCCAGCAGCAAACCGGGACTCTTGAACACTGAAGCTTTC. This gives the protein CASSKPGLLNTEAF.

The rearrangement joins TRBV6-5 to TRBJ2-7, with D hard to call. V shed 7 bases and J shed 3 bases, with 16 bases lying between them. The CDR3 contains 14 residues. CDR1 and CDR2 (germline): MNHEY, SVGAGI. The CDR3 DNA sequence: TGTGCCAGCACCTCGCAGCCGGAAGACTACGAGCAGTACTTC. Translation: CASTSQPEDYEQYF.

The rearrangement joins TRBV27 to TRBJ1-5, with unresolved D. Per the germline V gene, CDR1 is MNHEY and CDR2 is SMNVEV (reference sequence). V gave up 11 bases and J gave up 2 bases, with 10 bases separating them. The CDR3 has 12 residues. The CDR3 sequence is CASGRGNQPQHF. CDR3 in DNA: TGTGCCTCTGGGAGAGGCAATCAGCCCCAGCATTTT.

This chain links TRBV12-3 or TRBV12-4 with TRBJ1-5; 7 bases are a match to TRBD1. CDR3 length equals 13 residues. CDR3 sequence: CASGGQGNQPQHF. Written as DNA, the CDR3 is TGTGCTAGTGGTGGACAGGGCAATCAGCCCCAGCATTTT.

This rearrangement joins TRBV20-1 to TRBJ2-3; 7 bases align to TRBD2. V was clipped by 0 bases and J by 5 bases; unmatched bases: 5. The CDR3 is 14 amino acids. Germline V gene lookup returns CDR1 DFQATT and CDR2 SNEGSKA (reference sequence). The CDR3 sequence: CSARDEGGRDTQYF. In nucleotides, the CDR3 is TGCAGTGCTAGAGATGAGGGAGGGAGAGATACGCAGTATTTT.

This clonotype was counted a few times. The V gene is TRBV5-6, the J gene TRBJ1-1, with a tentative D call TRBD1 (6 bases). The CDR3 has 13 residues. The V and J ends lost 4 bases and 8 bases respectively, with 15 bases between them. Germline V gene lookup returns CDR1 SGHDT and CDR2 YYEEEE. In DNA, the CDR3 is TGTGCCAGCAGCCGTACAGGGCCCCGGGAAGCTTTCTTT. Translated, it gives CASSRTGPREAFF.

The chain has TRBV29-1 and TRBJ2-6; 9 bases line up with TRBD1. This CDR3 is 15 amino acids long. With V trimmed by 4 bases and J by 3 bases, 4 bases remained unmatched. Germline values: CDR1 SQVTM, CDR2 ANQGSEA. The CDR3 DNA sequence: TGCAGCGTTGGGGGACAGGGCGATGGGGCCAACGTCCTGACTTTC. Amino acids: CSVGGQGDGANVLTF.

This clonotype was observed at least ten times. The chain couples TRBV20-1 to TRBJ2-7, with 7 nucleotides matching TRBD2. V lost 3 bases, J lost 4 bases, and 15 bases stayed unmatched. Germline V gene lookup returns CDR1 DFQATT and CDR2 SNEGSKA (reference sequence). CDR3 length: 16 residues. The CDR3 sequence is CSASSPLAALTYEQYF. The DNA of the CDR3 is TGCAGTGCTAGCTCCCCCCTAGCGGCCCTTACATACGAGCAGTACTTC.

This clonotype has at least ten counts. The genes are TRBV4-1 and TRBJ1-1; D possibly corresponds to TRBD1 (6 bases). Germline V gene lookup returns CDR1 MGHRA and CDR2 YSYEKL. Trimming stripped 1 base from V and 1 base from J, with 10 bases between. This CDR3 has 15 amino acids. The CDR3 is CASSQVGTWNTEAFF. The CDR3 DNA follows: TGCGCCAGCAGCCAAGTCGGGACATGGAACACTGAAGCTTTCTTT.

Details on this clonotype: Given a much more abundant clone one base away, this may be a read error. V gene TRBV7-6 combines with J gene TRBJ2-2, with TRBD1 matching 7 bases. V trimming: 4 bases; J trimming: 7 bases; junction bases outside the gene matches: 9. This CDR3 region has 15 residues. The germline gives CDR1 SGHVS, CDR2 FNYEAQ. This CDR3 reads CASSSRGPNDGELFF. CDR3 coding DNA: TGTGCCAGCAGCTCGAGGGGGCCAAATGACGGGGAGCTGTTTTTT. Based on the CDR3 plus reference TRBV7-6 and TRBJ2-2, the full variable domain is GAGVSQSPRYKVTKRGQDVALRCDPISGHVSLYWYRQALGQGPEFLTYFNYEAQQDKSGLPNDRFSAERPEGSISTLTIQRTEQRDSAMYRCASSSRGPNDGELFFGEGSRLTVL.

On this clonotype: A read error is likely, as this CDR3 ends without the conserved phenylalanine or tryptophan. The limits of the CDR3 on the DNA are not certain, so only TCRdb's listed CDR3 is given. The chain couples TRBV10-3 to TRBJ2-7; no check of the table's D call, TRBD2, against the DNA was made. Germline values: CDR1 ENHRY, CDR2 SYGVKD. From its first to its last residue, the CDR3 has 12 amino acids. CDR3 region: CAISGDPGLAAH.

This chain links TRBV12-3 or TRBV12-4 with TRBJ1-5; perhaps TRBD1 as D (5 bases). V was shortened by 6 bases and J by 5 bases, with 14 bases between the two germline ends. This CDR3 comprises 14 residues. As DNA, the CDR3 is TGTGCCAGCAGGCGGGACGGCGAAGATCAGCCCCAGCATTTT. Encoded protein: CASRRDGEDQPQHF.

This clonotype was recorded many times. This chain connects TRBV15 to TRBJ2-7, with D perhaps being TRBD1 or TRBD2 (5 bases each). The CDR3 loop spans 12 amino acids. The V end lost 6 bases, the J end lost 3 bases, and 9 bases lay between the germline ends. Germline V gene sequence: CDR1 LNHNV, CDR2 YYDKDF (reference sequence). CDR3: CATRGEFYEQYF. The DNA of the CDR3 is TGTGCCACCAGGGGGGAGTTCTACGAGCAGTACTTC.

This sequence joins TRBV7-9 and TRBJ1-5, with 7 bases aligning to TRBD1. The CDR3 is 12 amino acids. The germline CDR1 and CDR2 sequences are SEHNR and FQNEAQ (reference sequence). Germline trimming cut 5 bases from V and 11 bases from J; bases unmatched to any gene: 6. The CDR3 coding sequence is TGTGCCAGCAGCACAGGGGCCGAGACCCAGCATTTT. Residues: CASSTGAETQHF.

This clonotype was observed at least ten times. This rearrangement joins TRBV5-6 to TRBJ2-7; TRBD2 agrees at 9 bases. Trimming took 0 bases from V and 5 from J; bases not matched to a gene: 6. CDR1 is SGHDT, CDR2 YYEEEE, per germline. The CDR3 consists of 15 residues. The CDR3 spells CASSLASASGNEQYF. CDR3 DNA: TGTGCCAGCAGCTTGGCCTCGGCTAGCGGGAACGAGCAGTACTTC.

With regard to this clonotype: An end of the junction differs from the germline gene, which may be a read error. The rearrangement uses TRBV20-1 and TRBJ1-6, with D uncertain. The CDR3 length is 14 residues. The germline CDR1 and CDR2 sequences are DFQATT and SNEGSKA (reference sequence). The DNA for the CDR3 is TGCAGTGCCAGAGAGCTGGGAGGGAGTTCACCCCTCCACTTT. Its protein is CSARELGGSSPLHF.